Below, one TCR beta chain is given with its context. The study recruited people aged roughly 18 to 95 years across 24 US areas. Profiled with immunoSEQ multiplex PCR; TCRdb holds only in-frame clones, not every one. This table has about 270,000 clones, about 90% appearing once. The data originate from a study of blood T cell repertoires in COVID-19. The clonotype comes from a woman aged 25 to 45 with acute COVID-19. Sequenced input: PBMCs or T cells enriched from blood (not recorded which).

In DNA, the CDR3 is TGTGCCAGCAGCTTAGTTCCAGGGCCCTCCTACGAGCAGTACTTC. Protein product: CASSLVPGPSYEQYF. This sequence joins TRBV7-2 and TRBJ2-7; the D gene is possibly TRBD1 (5 bases). Trimming took 1 base from V and 0 from J, leaving 10 bases between them. Germline-derived CDR1 and CDR2 are SGHTA and FQGNSA. CDR3 size: 15 residues.